The source of this T cell receptor (beta chain) is a study of blood T cell repertoires in COVID-19. Looking at the study overall: COVID-19 samples collected from the United States, Italy and Spain covered acute and convalescent phases.

Some clones are missing from TCRdb's copy, which holds only in-frame ones; the method was immunoSEQ multiplex PCR. The repertoire holds some 460,000 clones, with about 85% as singletons. Participants were placed into cohorts based on the clinical history they reported. The sample was PBMCs or T cells enriched from blood (not recorded which). The receptor was isolated from a woman aged 18-29 years who had recovered from COVID-19.

CDR3 nucleotide sequence: TGTGCCACCAGCAGAGAACAGGGCTTAACCTACGAGCAGTACTTC. Its translation: CATSREQGLTYEQYF. The chain couples TRBV15 to TRBJ2-7, with TRBD1 as a possible D gene (6 bases). The length of the CDR3 is 15 residues. Germline CDR1 and CDR2: LNHNV and YYDKDF (reference sequence). Deletions cut 0 bases from V and 2 bases from J, with 11 bases between.